This T cell receptor (beta chain) was obtained from a study of T cells in tumors after PD-1 blockade. Study as a whole: On average, peripheral blood gave more than 100,000 TCR templates and 35,000 to 40,000 unique clonotypes.

Points on this clone: Its specificity is not known.

Study-wide points: Blood contained about 40% of the tumor's TCR clonotypes.

Sequencing used immunoSEQ multiplex PCR; TCRdb keeps in-frame clones, though not all of them. The sample lists over 12,000 clones, roughly four fifths occurring once. CDR3 length: 16 residues. Per germline, CDR1 MRHNA and CDR2 SNTAGT. Trimming removed 0 bases from V and 1 base from J; junction bases left unmatched: 2. The starting material was PBMCs, obtained after anti-PD-1 treatment. The chain carries TRBV6-4 and TRBJ2-3; TRBD2 matches at 9 bases. The sequence derives from a human donor with basal cell carcinoma. CDR3 in DNA: TGTGCCAGCAGTGACTCGGCTAGCGGGGGCACAGATACGCAGTATTTT. Translation: CASSDSASGGTDTQYF.